The 8 T cell receptor beta chains below come from one sample, sequenced in a study of CD8 T cells in Susac syndrome. cDNA came from approximately 0.5 to 1 ug RNA primed by random hexamers. TCRdb called the immunoSEQ multiplex PCR reads again in MiXCR, with one record for every CDR3 protein. The sample contains 130,000 or so distinct CDR3 sequences, 94% of which appear only once. Sequenced: CD4+ T cells from PBMCs. These receptors were taken from a human donor in good health.

The chain joins TRBV7-3 to TRBJ1-1, with D possibly being TRBD1 (6 bases). V lost 5 bases to trimming and J lost 3 bases, with 10 bases between them. The CDR3 is made up of 13 amino acids. Germline CDR1 SGHTA, CDR2 FQGTGA. CDR3 nucleotide sequence: TGTGCCAGCAGCACGGACAGAGACACTGAAGCTTTCTTT. Translation: CASSTDRDTEAFF.

This clonotype has only a few counts. The chain employs TRBV18 and TRBJ2-7, with TRBD1 matching 8 bases. The junction had 8 bases not matched to a gene; V was cut back by 3 bases and J by 1 base. In germline, CDR1 is KGHSH, CDR2 LQKENI. The CDR3 consists of 16 residues. Here the CDR3 reads CASSPRTDRASYEQYF. DNA of the CDR3: TGTGCCAGCTCACCCCGCACGGACAGGGCATCCTACGAGCAGTACTTC.

This clonotype is a singleton in its sample. V is TRBV20-1 and J is TRBJ1-5; 7 bases are a match to TRBD1. This CDR3 contains 12 residues. Germline V lookup: CDR1 DFQATT, CDR2 SNEGSKA (reference sequence). The junction had 0 bases not matched to a gene; V was cut back by 2 bases and J by 5 bases. CDR3 loop: CSARQGDQPQHF. Here the CDR3 DNA reads TGCAGTGCTAGACAGGGGGATCAGCCCCAGCATTTT.

The gene calls are TRBV13 and TRBJ1-1, with TRBD1 identical over 11 bases. Germline V gene data show CDR1 as PRHDT and CDR2 as FYEKMQ (reference sequence). The ends lost 5 bases at V and 13 bases at J; junction bases unmatched: 6. This CDR3 has 12 residues. In nucleotides, the CDR3 is TGTGCCAGCAGCGAAAGGGACAGGGGGAGTTTCTTT. Translating it yields CASSERDRGSFF.

The V call is TRBV6-5, the J call TRBJ1-3, with D uncertain. The CDR3 loop spans 14 amino acids. The V end lost 0 bases, the J end lost 4 bases, and 7 bases lay between the germline ends. Looked up from germline, CDR1 is MNHEY and CDR2 is SVGAGI. CDR3 in amino acids: CASSYSKWGNTIYF. The CDR3 bases are TGTGCCAGCAGTTACTCGAAATGGGGAAACACCATATATTTT.

The chain uses TRBV20-1 and TRBJ1-5; D not certain. Germline CDR1 and CDR2: DFQATT and SNEGSKA (reference sequence). Trimming shortened V by 3 bases and J by 7 bases, and 10 bases separated the two germline ends. This CDR3 region has 12 residues. The DNA of the CDR3 is TGCAGTGCTAGTCGTTTGGGGCAGCCCCAGCATTTT. Protein sequence: CSASRLGQPQHF.

CDR3: CAWSIAGELFF. DNA for the CDR3: TGTGCCTGGAGTATTGCCGGGGAGCTGTTTTTT. The gene calls are TRBV30 and TRBJ2-2; D is unresolved. CDR3 length: 11 residues. CDR1 GTSNPN and CDR2 SVGIG come from the germline V gene (reference sequence). Trimming removed 2 bases from V and 6 bases from J, with 4 bases in between. Based on the CDR3 plus reference TRBV30 and TRBJ2-2, the full variable domain is SQTIHQWPATLVQPVGSPLSLECTVEGTSNPNLYWYRQAAGRGLQLLFYSVGIGQISSEVPQNLSASRPQDRQFILSSKKLLLSDSGFYLCAWSIAGELFFGEGSRLTVL.

J is TRBJ2-1 and V is TRBV3-1, with D perhaps TRBD2 (6 bases). Trimming pared 7 bases from V and 3 bases from J, leaving 16 bases between. CDR1 is LGHDT, CDR2 YNNKEL, per germline (reference sequence). This CDR3 spans 15 amino acids. DNA of the CDR3: TGTGCCAGCACCGGCGGGATGTTAGACTACAATGAGCAGTTCTTC. This gives the protein CASTGGMLDYNEQFF.